The 8 T cell receptor beta chains below all came from one sample that was sequenced in a study of beta chain features in type 1 diabetes. Overall study results and limits: Among all four CD4+ subsets, Type 1 diabetes patients had TCRB CDR3s that were moderately but significantly shorter.

What was sequenced were expressed TCRB transcripts, since all of the isolated RNA had been reverse transcribed. Libraries were prepared by immunoSEQ multiplex PCR; TCRdb keeps only in-frame clonotypes and omits some of them. Of around 240,000 clones listed, about a sixth were seen once; the top ten hold approximately 0.087%. No cognate antigen is known for these TCRs. The source material was naive CD4+ T cells from blood. These receptors all stem from a man aged 30 to 39 with type 1 diabetes.

This clone was detected a few times. The V and J genes are TRBV7-2 and TRBJ1-1, with D possibly being TRBD1 (6 bases). Germline-derived CDR1 and CDR2 are SGHTA and FQGNSA. The CDR3 is made up of 13 amino acids. Trimming pared 2 bases from V and 6 bases from J, leaving 10 bases between. In DNA, the CDR3 is TGTGCCAGCAGCTTAACTCGGACAGCTGAAGCTTTCTTT. It yields the protein CASSLTRTAEAFF.

The chain joins TRBV7-2 to TRBJ2-1; D is tentatively TRBD1 or TRBD2 (5 bases each). The length of the CDR3 is 13 residues. Germline V gene lookup returns CDR1 SGHTA and CDR2 FQGNSA. V was cut by 3 bases and J by 6 bases, with 9 bases left in between. DNA for the CDR3: TGTGCCAGCAGCTTCGGGGCTTTCAATGAGCAGTTCTTC. Its protein product is CASSFGAFNEQFF.

The chain employs TRBV9 and TRBJ2-1; D is possibly TRBD1 (5 bases). This CDR3 comprises 13 residues. Trimming took off 4 bases at V and 5 bases at J, with 10 bases between the two ends. Germline V gives CDR1 SGDLS, CDR2 YYNGEE. CDR3 region: CASSLDKHNEQFF. CDR3 bases: TGTGCCAGCAGCCTGGACAAACACAATGAGCAGTTCTTC. The full variable domain, its missing parts supplied by reference TRBV9 and TRBJ2-1, is DSGVTQTPKHLITATGQRVTLRCSPRSGDLSVYWYQQSLDQGLQFLIQYYNGEERAKGNILERFSAQQFPDLHSELNLSSLELGDSALYFCASSLDKHNEQFFGPGTRLTVL.

The chain employs TRBV4-2 and TRBJ2-1, with a weak D call TRBD2 (6 bases). Trimming stripped 5 bases from V and 6 bases from J, with 11 bases between. Germline V lookup: CDR1 LGHNA, CDR2 YNFKEQ. The CDR3 is 13 residues long. CDR3 loop: CASSGGYANEQFF. The CDR3 coding sequence is TGTGCCAGCAGCGGAGGGTATGCCAATGAGCAGTTCTTC.

This chain uses TRBV5-1 with TRBJ2-3; perhaps D is TRBD1 or TRBD2 (5 bases each). The CDR3 has 14 amino acids. Between the trimmed V and J ends, which lost 7 bases and 0 bases, there was a span of 12 bases. CDR1 is SGHRS and CDR2 is YFSETQ in the germline V gene. The CDR3 bases are TGCGCCAGCGCCCGGGGCGAGAGCACAGATACGCAGTATTTT. This translates into CASARGESTDTQYF.

This clone has more than one count but fewer than ten. The V call is TRBV7-9, the J call TRBJ2-3; 8 bases map to TRBD2. The germline V gene has CDR1 SEHNR and CDR2 FQNEAQ (reference sequence). The length of the CDR3 is 15 residues. The ends lost 5 bases at V and 6 bases at J; junction bases unmatched: 10. This CDR3 reads CASSPRGTSDDTQYF. The DNA of the CDR3 is TGTGCCAGCAGCCCCCGGGGGACTAGTGACGATACGCAGTATTTT. The full variable domain, its missing parts supplied by reference TRBV7-9 and TRBJ2-3, is DTGVSQNPRHKITKRGQNVTFRCDPISEHNRLYWYRQTLGQGPEFLTYFQNEAQLEKSRLLSDRFSAERPKGSFSTLEIQRTEQGDSAMYLCASSPRGTSDDTQYFGPGTRLTVL.

This clone was seen a few times. The chain is built from TRBV29-1 and TRBJ2-1; 16 bases are shared with TRBD2. Trimming took 6 bases from V and 7 from J; bases not matched to a gene: 12. The CDR3 sequence is 17 residues long. Germline V gene sequence: CDR1 SQVTM, CDR2 ANQGSEA. Here the CDR3 reads CSVQGTSGRARSNEQFF. Here the CDR3 DNA reads TGCAGCGTCCAAGGGACTAGCGGGAGGGCCCGATCGAATGAGCAGTTCTTC.

This clone was seen a handful of times. Other DNA variants within this sample encode the same CDR3. The chain couples TRBV15 to TRBJ2-7; TRBD2 might be the D (6 bases). The germline CDR1 and CDR2 sequences are LNHNV and YYDKDF (reference sequence). The length of the CDR3 is 12 residues. V dropped 5 bases and J dropped 3 bases, with 8 bases sitting between them. This chain's CDR3 is CATSRGGYEQYF. CDR3 DNA sequence: TGTGCCACCAGCCGGGGAGGCTACGAGCAGTACTTC.